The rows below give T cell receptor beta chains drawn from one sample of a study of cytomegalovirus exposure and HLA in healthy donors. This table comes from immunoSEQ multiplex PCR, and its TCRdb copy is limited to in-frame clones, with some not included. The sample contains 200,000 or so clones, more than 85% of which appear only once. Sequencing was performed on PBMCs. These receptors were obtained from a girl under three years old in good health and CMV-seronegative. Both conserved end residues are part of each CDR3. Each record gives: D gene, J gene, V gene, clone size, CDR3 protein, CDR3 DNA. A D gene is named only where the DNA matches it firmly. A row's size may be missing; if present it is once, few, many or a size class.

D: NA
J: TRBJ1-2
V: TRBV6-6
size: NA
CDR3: CASRLEGGVFYGYTF
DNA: TGTGCCAGCAGACTCGAGGGGGGGGTCTTCTATGGCTACACCTTC

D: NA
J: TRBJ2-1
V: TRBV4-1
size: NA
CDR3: CASSQGGLGGGYNEQFF
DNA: TGCGCCAGCAGCCAAGGAGGTCTGGGCGGAGGTTACAATGAGCAGTTCTTC

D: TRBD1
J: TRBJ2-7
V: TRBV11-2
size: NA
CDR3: CASSLDLTGDYEQYF
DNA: TGTGCCAGCAGCTTAGATCTTACAGGGGACTACGAGCAGTACTTC

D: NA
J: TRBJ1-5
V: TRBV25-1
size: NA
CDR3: CASGHNQPQHF
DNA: TGTGCCAGCGGACACAATCAGCCCCAGCATTTT

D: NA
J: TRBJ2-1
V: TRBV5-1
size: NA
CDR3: CASSFAGVYNEQFF
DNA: TGCGCCAGCAGCTTTGCAGGGGTCTACAATGAGCAGTTCTTC

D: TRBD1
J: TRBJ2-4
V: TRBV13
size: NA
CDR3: CASSFSGTGGNIQYF
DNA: TGTGCCAGCAGTTTTTCCGGGACAGGGGGAAACATTCAGTACTTC

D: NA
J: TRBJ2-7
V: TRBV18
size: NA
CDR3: CASSPRAGLYEQYF
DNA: TGTGCCAGCTCACCACGGGCAGGGTTATACGAGCAGTACTTC

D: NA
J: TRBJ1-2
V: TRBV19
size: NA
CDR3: CASSILTAPTNYGYTF
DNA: TGTGCCAGTAGTATTCTTACAGCACCCACTAACTATGGCTACACCTTC

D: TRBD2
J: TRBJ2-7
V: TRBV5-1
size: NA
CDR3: CASSPASGAGEQYF
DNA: TGCGCCAGCAGCCCGGCTAGCGGGGCAGGGGAGCAGTACTTC

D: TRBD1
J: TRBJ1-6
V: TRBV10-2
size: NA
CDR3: CASSPTGGLVSPLHF
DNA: TGCGCCAGCAGCCCCACAGGGGGCTTGGTTTCACCCCTCCACTTT

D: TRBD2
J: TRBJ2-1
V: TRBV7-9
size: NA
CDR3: CASSYQRGGQYNEQFF
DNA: TGTGCCAGCAGCTATCAGCGGGGGGGCCAGTACAATGAGCAGTTCTTC

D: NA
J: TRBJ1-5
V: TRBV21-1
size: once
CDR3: CASSKARQGASQPQHF
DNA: TGTGCCAGCAGCAAAGCGCGACAGGGGGCCAGTCAGCCCCAGCATTTT

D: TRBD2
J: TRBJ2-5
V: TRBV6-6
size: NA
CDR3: CASTSGDSRISETQYF
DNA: TGTGCCAGTACTAGCGGGGACTCGAGGATTTCGGAGACCCAGTACTTC

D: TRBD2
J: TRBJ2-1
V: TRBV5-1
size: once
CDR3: CASSLWLAGGYNEQFF
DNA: TGCGCCAGCAGCTTGTGGCTAGCGGGGGGTTACAATGAGCAGTTCTTC

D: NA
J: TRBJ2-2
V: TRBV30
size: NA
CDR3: CAWSGTALAGELFF
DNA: TGTGCCTGGAGTGGGACAGCTCTGGCCGGGGAGCTGTTTTTT

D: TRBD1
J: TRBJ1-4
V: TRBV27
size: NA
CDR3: CASSLRPSGQGLLDEKLFF
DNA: TGTGCCAGCAGTTTACGCCCTTCGGGACAGGGTCTTCTTGATGAAAAACTGTTTTTT

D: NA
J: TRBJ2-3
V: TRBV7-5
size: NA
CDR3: CVRSSGGRDTQYF
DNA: TGTGTCAGAAGCTCAGGGGGGAGAGATACGCAGTATTTT